Below are 15 T cell receptor beta chains sequenced from a single sample in a study of cytomegalovirus exposure and HLA in healthy donors. In the PCR, 60 Vbeta and 13 Jbeta primers were used. Here immunoSEQ multiplex PCR was the method, and the copy in TCRdb shows in-frame clones only, minus some. The specimen's table records around 210,000 clones. Sequencing was done on a sample of PBMCs. The receptors were gathered from a girl aged 2-10 years in good health and CMV-seropositive.

This chain joins TRBV7-8 and TRBJ1-1; TRBD1 matches 7 bases. The germline gives CDR1 SGHVS, CDR2 FQNEAQ. This CDR3 contains 14 residues. After removal of 6 bases from V and 10 bases from J, the junction contained 14 bases not matched to a gene. CDR3 in DNA: TGTGCCAGCAGAACGACCGGGACAGCGGGTGGAGCTTTCTTT. It yields the protein CASRTTGTAGGAFF.

This rearrangement joins TRBV7-3 to TRBJ1-1, with D perhaps matching TRBD1 (5 bases). Trimming pared 2 bases from V and 3 bases from J, leaving 19 bases between. Germline values: CDR1 SGHTA, CDR2 FQGTGA. This CDR3 contains 17 residues. The CDR3 loop is CASSLGGLGEGDTEAFF. For the CDR3, the DNA is TGTGCCAGCAGCTTAGGAGGGTTGGGGGAAGGGGACACTGAAGCTTTCTTT.

V gene TRBV18 combines with J gene TRBJ2-2, with D unclear. With 3 bases removed from V and 2 bases from J, the gap between germline ends came to 7 bases. The CDR3 runs 14 residues. CDR1 and CDR2 from the germline V gene are KGHSH and LQKENI. The CDR3 region has the DNA TGTGCCAGCTCACCTGATGGCAACACCGGGGAGCTGTTTTTT. This gives the protein CASSPDGNTGELFF.

CDR3 sequence reads: CASIRSYGQPQHF. In nucleotides, the CDR3 is TGTGCCAGCATAAGATCGTACGGTCAGCCCCAGCATTTT. The V call is TRBV6-1, the J call TRBJ1-5, with unresolved D. Trimming took 7 bases from V and 6 from J, leaving 13 bases between them. The CDR3 sequence is 13 residues long. The V gene's germline CDR1 is MNHNS and CDR2 SASEGT.

The chain recombines TRBV28 with TRBJ2-7; 12 bases fit TRBD2. With V trimmed by 4 bases and J by 1 base, 8 bases remained unmatched. Germline CDR1 and CDR2: MDHEN and SYDVKM. This CDR3 has 17 residues. The CDR3 nucleotides read TGTGCCAGCAGTTCCCACCAGGGACTAGCGGGTTCCTACGAGCAGTACTTC. This codes for CASSSHQGLAGSYEQYF.

The J gene is TRBJ2-7, the V gene TRBV7-8, with a weak D call TRBD1 (5 bases). Germline lookup yields CDR1 SGHVS and CDR2 FQNEAQ. The CDR3 loop spans 15 amino acids. Between the trimmed V and J ends, which lost 0 bases and 2 bases, there was a span of 11 bases. The CDR3 sequence: CASSLALQGTYEQYF. CDR3 DNA: TGTGCCAGCAGCTTAGCGTTGCAGGGCACCTACGAGCAGTACTTC.

The chain couples TRBV7-2 to TRBJ2-1; 9 nucleotides agree with TRBD2. Germline-derived CDR1 and CDR2 are SGHTA and FQGNSA. This CDR3 is 17 amino acids long. J gave up 6 bases and V 5 bases, and 14 bases lay outside the gene matches. This chain's CDR3 is CASSLDPLAGLINEQFF. The DNA of the CDR3 is TGTGCCAGCAGCCTCGACCCGCTAGCGGGGCTAATCAATGAGCAGTTCTTC.

The chain combines TRBV29-1 with TRBJ2-7; D may be TRBD1 (7 bases). Trimming took off 1 base at V and 3 bases at J, with 13 bases between the two ends. Germline V gene data show CDR1 as SQVTM and CDR2 as ANQGSEA. CDR3 size: 14 residues. The CDR3 protein is CSVEVPGGRYEQYF. CDR3 DNA sequence: TGCAGCGTTGAAGTCCCAGGGGGGCGCTACGAGCAGTACTTC.

The CDR3 is CASSSPRTSNYGYTF. As DNA, the CDR3 is TGTGCCAGCAGTTCCCCCCGGACTTCTAACTATGGCTACACCTTC. The chain joins TRBV28 to TRBJ1-2, with D unresolved. The CDR3 runs 15 residues. Germline lookup yields CDR1 MDHEN and CDR2 SYDVKM. V dropped 4 bases and J dropped 0 bases, with 12 bases sitting between them.

This chain uses TRBV28 with TRBJ1-5; 8 nucleotides match TRBD1. V dropped 4 bases and J dropped 2; count of bases not matched to a gene: 13. The CDR3 is 18 amino acids. Germline CDR1 and CDR2: MDHEN and SYDVKM. The CDR3 DNA is TGTGCCAGCAGTTACCTGGACAGGGAGGCGTATCGCAATCAGCCCCAGCATTTT. Translating it yields CASSYLDREAYRNQPQHF.

This sequence joins TRBV18 and TRBJ2-6, with D possibly matching TRBD1 (5 bases). The germline gives CDR1 KGHSH, CDR2 LQKENI. The V end was cut by 1 base, the J end by 1 base, with 14 bases between. The CDR3 sequence is 18 residues long. The CDR3 region has the DNA TGTGCCAGCTCACCACTCCAGGGCTTAAATTCTGGGGCCAACGTCCTGACTTTC. As protein: CASSPLQGLNSGANVLTF.

The V call is TRBV18, the J call TRBJ1-2, with 7 positions matching TRBD1. CDR1 and CDR2 from the germline V gene are KGHSH and LQKENI. V lost 0 bases and J lost 8; bases outside the gene matches: 6. The CDR3 extends over 14 amino acids. The CDR3 bases are TGTGCCAGCTCACCACCGACGACAGGGAGCGGCTACACCTTC. Amino acid sequence: CASSPPTTGSGYTF.

This chain connects TRBV2 to TRBJ2-1; 8 nucleotides align to TRBD1. This CDR3 spans 15 amino acids. Looked up from germline, CDR1 is SNHLY and CDR2 is FYNNEI. Trimming took 3 bases from V and 2 from J; bases not matched to a gene: 3. The DNA of the CDR3 is TGTGCCAGCAGTGAGATGGGACAGGCCTACAATGAGCAGTTCTTC. Protein product: CASSEMGQAYNEQFF.

This rearrangement joins TRBV2 to TRBJ2-5, with TRBD2 identical over 8 bases. Germline V gene data show CDR1 as SNHLY and CDR2 as FYNNEI. The CDR3 has 13 residues. Trimming removed 7 bases from V and 2 bases from J; junction bases left unmatched: 3. CDR3 DNA: TGTGCCAGCATGCGGGAGGCACAAGAGACCCAGTACTTC. As protein: CASMREAQETQYF.

V and J are TRBV2 and TRBJ2-7, with no clear D. V dropped 8 bases and J dropped 2 bases, with 7 bases sitting between them. Germline V gene lookup returns CDR1 SNHLY and CDR2 FYNNEI. This CDR3 contains 11 residues. This CDR3 reads CASGLTYEQYF. The CDR3, as DNA: TGTGCCAGCGGGCTTACCTACGAGCAGTACTTC.